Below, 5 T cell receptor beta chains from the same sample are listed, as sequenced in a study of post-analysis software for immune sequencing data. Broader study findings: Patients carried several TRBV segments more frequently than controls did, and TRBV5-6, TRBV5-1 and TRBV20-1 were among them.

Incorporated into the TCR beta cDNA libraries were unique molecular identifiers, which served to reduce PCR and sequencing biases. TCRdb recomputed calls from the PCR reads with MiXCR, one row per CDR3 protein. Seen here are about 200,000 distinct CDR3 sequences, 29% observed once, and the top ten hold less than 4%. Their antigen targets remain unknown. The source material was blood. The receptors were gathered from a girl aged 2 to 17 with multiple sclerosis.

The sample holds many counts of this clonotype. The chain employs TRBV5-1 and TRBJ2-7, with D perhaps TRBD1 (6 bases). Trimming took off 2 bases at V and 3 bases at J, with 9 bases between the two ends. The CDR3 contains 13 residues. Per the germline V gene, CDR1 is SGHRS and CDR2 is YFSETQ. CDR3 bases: TGCGCCAGCAGCTTCTGGGACAACTACGAGCAGTACTTC. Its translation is CASSFWDNYEQYF.

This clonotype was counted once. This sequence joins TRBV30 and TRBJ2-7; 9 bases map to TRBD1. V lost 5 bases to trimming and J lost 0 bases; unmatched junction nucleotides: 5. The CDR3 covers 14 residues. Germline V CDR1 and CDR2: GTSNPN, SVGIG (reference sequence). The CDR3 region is CAWDRDRASYEQYF. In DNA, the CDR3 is TGTGCCTGGGACCGGGACAGGGCCTCCTACGAGCAGTACTTC.

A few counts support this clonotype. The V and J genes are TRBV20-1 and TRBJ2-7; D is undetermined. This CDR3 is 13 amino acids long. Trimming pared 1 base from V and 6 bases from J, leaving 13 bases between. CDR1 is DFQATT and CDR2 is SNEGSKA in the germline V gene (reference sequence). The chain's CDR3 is CSARVPISLEQYF. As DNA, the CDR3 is TGCAGTGCTAGAGTTCCTATCTCTCTCGAGCAGTACTTC.

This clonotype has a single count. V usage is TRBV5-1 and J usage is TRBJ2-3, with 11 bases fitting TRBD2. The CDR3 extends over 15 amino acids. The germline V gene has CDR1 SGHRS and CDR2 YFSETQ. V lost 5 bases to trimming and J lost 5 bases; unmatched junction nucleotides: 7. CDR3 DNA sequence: TGCGCCAGCAGTCACCTAGCGGGAGGAGTAGATACGCAGTATTTT. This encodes CASSHLAGGVDTQYF.

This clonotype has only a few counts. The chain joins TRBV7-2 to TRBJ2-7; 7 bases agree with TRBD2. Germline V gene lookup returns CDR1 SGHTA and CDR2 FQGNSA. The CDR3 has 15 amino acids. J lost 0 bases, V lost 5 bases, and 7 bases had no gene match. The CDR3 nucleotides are TGTGCCAGCAGCGGGGGGGAGGCTAGCTCCTACGAGCAGTACTTC. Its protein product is CASSGGEASSYEQYF.